These T cell receptor beta chains were read from a single sample in a study of shared clonotypes between healthy human individuals. Assay used: immunoSEQ multiplex PCR; TCRdb lists only in-frame clones, some missing. The table includes around 100,000 clones, around two thirds detected once. Sequenced material: memory CD8+ T cells sorted from blood. These TCRs come from a woman younger than 45 in good health. Each CDR3 is given with its conserved first and last residue. Fields, in order: J gene, D gene, V gene, clone size, CDR3 DNA, CDR3 protein. A D gene is named only where the DNA matches it firmly. Only part of the rows carry a size: once, few, many, or a class if the clone is expanded.

TRBJ1-2,.,TRBV9,.,TGTGCCAGCAGCGTATTTTCAGGGGACTATGGCTACACCTTC,CASSVFSGDYGYTF
TRBJ2-5,TRBD2,TRBV2,.,TGTGCCAGCTTTGGGGGGGAAGAGACCCAGTACTTC,CASFGGEETQYF
TRBJ2-7,.,TRBV7-8,.,TGTGCCAGCAGCTTAGCGCGAGTCCCCCTCGAGCAGTACTTC,CASSLARVPLEQYF
TRBJ2-3,TRBD2,TRBV25-1,.,TGTGCCAGCAGTGAATTGGGTAGCGGGAGCGGCACAGATACGCAGTATTTT,CASSELGSGSGTDTQYF
TRBJ2-7,TRBD2,TRBV7-9,.,TGTGCCAGCAGCGACCTAGCGGACTACGAGCAGTACTTC,CASSDLADYEQYF
TRBJ2-7,.,TRBV7-6,.,TGTGCCAGCAGCTTAGGTAGGGAAGGCTACGAGCAGTACTTC,CASSLGREGYEQYF
TRBJ2-2,TRBD1,TRBV25-1,few,TGTGCCAGCGGGACAGGGGACACCGGGGAGCTGTTTTTT,CASGTGDTGELFF
TRBJ2-7,TRBD1,TRBV5-5,.,TGTGCCAGCAGCCCACCGGGACAGGGGATTTCCTACGAGCAGTACTTC,CASSPPGQGISYEQYF
TRBJ2-3,.,TRBV28,.,TGTGCCGGGGGAACCAACACAGATACGCAGTATTTT,CAGGTNTDTQYF
TRBJ2-7,.,TRBV2,many,TGTGCCAGCAGGGCCCCCGAGCCCTACGAGCAGTACTTC,CASRAPEPYEQYF
TRBJ2-3,TRBD1,TRBV15,many,TGTGCCACCAGCAGAGCGCGGCAGGGGGTAGATACGCAGTATTTT,CATSRARQGVDTQYF
TRBJ1-1,.,TRBV10-2,.,TGCGCCAGCATGGAGGGATCGACTGAAGCTTTCTTT,CASMEGSTEAFF
TRBJ2-5,.,TRBV21-1,many,TGTGCCAGCAAGAGCCGGGACAGCCAAGAGACCCAGTACTTC,CASKSRDSQETQYF
TRBJ1-6,.,TRBV18,.,TGTGCCAGCTCACCGCGGTATAATTCACCCCTCCACTTT,CASSPRYNSPLHF
TRBJ1-1,TRBD1,TRBV28,.,TGTGCCAGCACCAAAAGACAGGGCCGGAACACTGAAGCTTTCTTT,CASTKRQGRNTEAFF
TRBJ2-1,.,TRBV5-1,.,TGCGCCAGCAGCTTGACGCCCGGGACCTACAATGAGCAGTTCTTC,CASSLTPGTYNEQFF
TRBJ1-2,TRBD1,TRBV11-1,.,TGTGCCAGCAGCCCCCGGGACAGGGCGTTCTATGGCTACACCTTC,CASSPRDRAFYGYTF
TRBJ2-7,.,TRBV10-3,.,TGTGCCATCAGTGAGTCGACCCTTGGAAGGGGAGAGTTTTACGAGCAGTACTTC,CAISESTLGRGEFYEQYF
TRBJ1-4,.,TRBV6-4,.,TGTGCCAGCAGCGCGACAGAAAATGAAAAACTGTTTTTT,CASSATENEKLFF
TRBJ2-6,.,TRBV7-8,.,TGTGCCAGCAGCTTAGGTCCGAGGAGAGAGTCTGGGGCCAACGTCCTGACTTTC,CASSLGPRRESGANVLTF
TRBJ2-7,TRBD2,TRBV27,few,TGTGCCAGCAGCCCCGCGACTAGCGGCTACGAGCAGTACTTC,CASSPATSGYEQYF
TRBJ2-6,.,TRBV5-2,.,TGTGCCAGCAAGTTTTATGGAGAGTACACAAGTCGGGCCAACGTCCTGACTTTC,CASKFYGEYTSRANVLTF
TRBJ1-5,.,TRBV4-1,.,TGCGCCAGCAGCCCCCGCGGAAGCAATCAGCCCCAGCATTTT,CASSPRGSNQPQHF
TRBJ1-5,TRBD1,TRBV6-1,.,TGTGCCAGCGATGTACAGGGGGAAGGCAATCAGCCCCAGCATTTT,CASDVQGEGNQPQHF
TRBJ2-1,.,TRBV21-1,few,TGTGCCAGCCGGAGGGTAGGGTCCCAGGAAACATTCAGTGAGCAGTTCTTC,CASRRVGSQETFSEQFF
TRBJ2-5,TRBD1,TRBV27,.,TGTGCCACCGGGACAGGGAGGGGAGAGACCCAGTACTTC,CATGTGRGETQYF
TRBJ2-5,.,TRBV7-9,many,TGTGCCAGCAGCTTAGCTGGCAGTAAAGAGACCCAGTACTTC,CASSLAGSKETQYF
TRBJ2-1,TRBD2,TRBV10-1,.,TGCGCCAGCAGTGACTCTCCTAGCGGGCCCTCAGGTTCCTACAATGAGCAGTTCTTC,CASSDSPSGPSGSYNEQFF
TRBJ2-7,.,TRBV7-2,.,TGTGCCAGCAGCTTAGTTTCGTTGGTGTCCCACGAGCAGTACTTC,CASSLVSLVSHEQYF
TRBJ2-7,TRBD2,TRBV2,.,TGTGCCAGCAGTAAGTCTCCGGCTAGCGGGAATCCACCCTACGAGCAGTACTTC,CASSKSPASGNPPYEQYF
TRBJ2-7,TRBD1,TRBV4-2,.,TGTGCCAGCAGCCAAGCGGGACAGAGGAGCTACGAGCAGTACTTC,CASSQAGQRSYEQYF
TRBJ2-1,TRBD2,TRBV5-3,.,TGTGCCAGAAGCCCCGCGACTAGCGGGAGAGGGATGCTCTCCTACAATGAGCAGTTCTTC,CARSPATSGRGMLSYNEQFF
TRBJ2-7,.,TRBV5-5,once,TGTGCCAGCAGCTGGGACGGATCCCCCCTGGAGCAGTACTTC,CASSWDGSPLEQYF
TRBJ1-2,TRBD1,TRBV15,.,TGTGCCACTCTAGACAGGGGGCCCTATGGCTACACCTTC,CATLDRGPYGYTF
TRBJ2-2,.,TRBV6-6,few,TGTGCCAGCAGTTCGGCAGGTCAGCCCGGGGAGCTGTTTTTT,CASSSAGQPGELFF
TRBJ1-1,.,TRBV13,.,TGTGCCAGCAGCTTATTATGGAACACTGAAGCTTTCTTT,CASSLLWNTEAFF
TRBJ1-1,.,TRBV4-1,medium-sized,TGCGCCAGCAGCCAAGAGATCCGGGCTCCTGAAGCTTTCTTT,CASSQEIRAPEAFF
TRBJ1-2,.,TRBV4-1,.,TGCGCCAGCAGCCAAGATAGTGCGGTAAACTATGGCTACACCTTC,CASSQDSAVNYGYTF
TRBJ2-7,TRBD2,TRBV28,.,TGTGCCAGCAGTTCAGGGTTCCAGGCTATTAGCGGGGGATACGAGCAGTACTTC,CASSSGFQAISGGYEQYF
TRBJ2-3,TRBD2,TRBV9,few,TGTGCCAGCAGCATTGCGGGAGGTTCAGATACGCAGTATTTT,CASSIAGGSDTQYF
TRBJ2-6,.,TRBV10-2,.,TGCGCCAGCAGTGCGACGGACAGTAACTCTGGGGCCAACGTCCTGACTTTC,CASSATDSNSGANVLTF
TRBJ1-1,.,TRBV5-1,.,TGCGCCAGCAGGGAGGGGAGGGCTGAAGCTTTCTTT,CASREGRAEAFF
TRBJ2-2,.,TRBV10-1,.,TGCGCCAGCAGTGAGTCATTTGGACAGCCGAACACCGGGGAGCTGTTTTTT,CASSESFGQPNTGELFF